The subject of this entry is one T cell receptor (beta chain). Its specificity is not known. This entry belongs to a study of T cell repertoires in cytomegalovirus infection. Each CDR3 protein is one row after TCRdb ran MiXCR on the reads. The table lists 700,000 to 900,000 distinct CDR3 sequences, 25% to 30% of them singletons, with 13% in the top ten. The specimen was cultured CD8+ T cells from PBMCs, collected from culture after CMV antigen stimulation. The clonotype comes from a human donor in good health (CMV status not recorded). Some clones in this sample may be carry-over from other donors' samples.

The CDR3 spells CSVERTSGGFLGTQYF. The CDR3 DNA sequence: TGCAGCGTTGAGAGGACTAGCGGGGGATTCTTGGGGACCCAGTACTTC. The chain uses TRBV29-1 and TRBJ2-5, with 13 bases aligning to TRBD2. Germline V CDR1 and CDR2: SQVTM, ANQGSEA. CDR3 length equals 16 residues. Trimming took 3 bases from V and 7 from J; bases not matched to a gene: 11. Full variable domain (remainder filled in from reference TRBV29-1 and TRBJ2-5): SAVISQKPSRDICQRGTSLTIQCQVDSQVTMMFWYRQQPGQSLTLIATANQGSEATYESGFVIDKFPISRPNLTFSTLTVSNMSPEDSSIYLCSVERTSGGFLGTQYFGPGTRLLVL.